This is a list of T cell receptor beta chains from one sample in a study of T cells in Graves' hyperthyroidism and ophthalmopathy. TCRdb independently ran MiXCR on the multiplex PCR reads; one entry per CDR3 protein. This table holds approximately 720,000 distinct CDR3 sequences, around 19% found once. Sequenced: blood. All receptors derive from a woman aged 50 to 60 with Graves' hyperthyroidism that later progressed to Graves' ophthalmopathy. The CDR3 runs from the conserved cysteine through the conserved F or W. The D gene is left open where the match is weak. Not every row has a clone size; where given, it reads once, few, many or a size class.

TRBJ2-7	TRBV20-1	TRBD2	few	TGCAGTGCTAGAATGCGGGAGTATAACGAGCAGTACTTC	CSARMREYNEQYF
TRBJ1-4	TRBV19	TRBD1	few	TGTGCCAGTAGTCTGCCGGGACAGAACAATGAAAAACTGTTTTTT	CASSLPGQNNEKLFF
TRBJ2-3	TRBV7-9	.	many	TGTGCCAGCAGCTTAGCCGGACAAAGCACAGATACGCAGTATTTT	CASSLAGQSTDTQYF
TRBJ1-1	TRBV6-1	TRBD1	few	TGTGCCAGCAGTTACCGTTCGACCGGGACAGGGATTCGCGACACTGAAGCTTTCTTT	CASSYRSTGTGIRDTEAFF
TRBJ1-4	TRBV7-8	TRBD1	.	TGTGCCAGCACCCTAACGGGACAGGATAATGAAAAACTGTTTTTT	CASTLTGQDNEKLFF
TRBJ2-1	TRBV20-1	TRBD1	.	TGCAGTGTTCCTAACCGGGACAGTCCCTTGTCTGAGCAGTTCTTC	CSVPNRDSPLSEQFF
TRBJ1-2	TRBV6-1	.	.	TGTGCCAGCAGTGAAGGGGGGGGGGCGGTCGGGCTGTCAAACTATGGCTACACCTTC	CASSEGGGAVGLSNYGYTF
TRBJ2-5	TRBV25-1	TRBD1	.	TGTGCCAGCAGTGACTACAGGGGGCTAGGGGAGACCCAGTACTTC	CASSDYRGLGETQYF
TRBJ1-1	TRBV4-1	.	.	TGCGCCAGCAGCCAAGATGAAGGGTCCCCGGAGGGGAACACTGAAGCTTTCTTT	CASSQDEGSPEGNTEAFF
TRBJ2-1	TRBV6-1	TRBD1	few	TGTGCCAGCACCGAGGGGGCTTCCTACAATGAGCAGTTCTTC	CASTEGASYNEQFF
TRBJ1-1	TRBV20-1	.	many	TGCAGTGCTAGTCAGGGTCGCACTGAAGCTTTCTTT	CSASQGRTEAFF
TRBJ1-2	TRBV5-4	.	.	TGTGCCTACTCCCGTCGGGGCTACACCTTC	CAYSRRGYTF
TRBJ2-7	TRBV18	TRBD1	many	TGTGCCAGCTCCACGGGACAGGGGGACGAGCAGTACTTC	CASSTGQGDEQYF
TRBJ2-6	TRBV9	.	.	TGTGCCAGCAGCCAGAGCTCGACTGGGGCCAACGTCCTGACTTTC	CASSQSSTGANVLTF
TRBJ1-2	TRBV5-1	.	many	TGCGCCAGCAGCCCCGTACAGGGAAATGGCTACACCTTC	CASSPVQGNGYTF
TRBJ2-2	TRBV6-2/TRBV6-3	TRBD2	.	TGTGCCAGCAGTTACCTCGGGGGGGTGGTGACCGGGGAGCTGTTTTTT	CASSYLGGVVTGELFF
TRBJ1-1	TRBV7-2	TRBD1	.	TGTGCCAGCAGCTTACCCCCGACAGGGCGGGGCACTGAAGCTTTCTTT	CASSLPPTGRGTEAFF
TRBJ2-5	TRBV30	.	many	TGTGCCTGGAGTAGGTCCCCGGAGACCCAGTACTTC	CAWSRSPETQYF
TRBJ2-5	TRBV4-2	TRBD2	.	TGTGCCAGCAGCCAAATACGGGGGGGTTCCGAGACCCAGTACTTC	CASSQIRGGSETQYF
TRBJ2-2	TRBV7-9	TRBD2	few	TGTGCCAGCAGCCGGACTAGCGGGGCGACCGGGGAGCTGTTTTTT	CASSRTSGATGELFF
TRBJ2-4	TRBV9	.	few	TGTGCCAGCAGCGTAGATAGGGCTCCATCCATTCAGTACTTC	CASSVDRAPSIQYF
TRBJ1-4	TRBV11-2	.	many	TGTGCCAGCATCTCAGGCAGGAACACTAATGAAAAACTGTTTTTT	CASISGRNTNEKLFF
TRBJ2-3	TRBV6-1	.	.	TGTGCCAGCACAAGGGGGGCAGATACGCAGTATTTT	CASTRGADTQYF
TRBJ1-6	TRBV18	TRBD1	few	TGTGCCAGCTCACCCGGGACAGGGGCCGGTAATTCACCCCTCCACTTT	CASSPGTGAGNSPLHF
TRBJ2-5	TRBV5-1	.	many	TGTGCCAGCAGCTTGGGGAGCTACCAAGAGACCCAGTACTTC	CASSLGSYQETQYF
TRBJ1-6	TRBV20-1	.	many	TGCAGTGCTATGAATCGAGGGGTATCACCCCTCCACTTT	CSAMNRGVSPLHF
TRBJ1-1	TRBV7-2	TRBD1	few	TGTGCCAGCAGCCCCCTCCCCACAGGGGAGTTTTGGTCGAACACTGAAGCTTTCTTT	CASSPLPTGEFWSNTEAFF
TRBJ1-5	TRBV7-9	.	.	TGTGCCAGCAGCTTAGTATCGGATCTGAGCAATCAGCCCCAGCATTTT	CASSLVSDLSNQPQHF